The rows below give T cell receptor beta chains drawn from one sample of a study of CD8 T cells in ankylosing spondylitis. TCRdb redid the calling of the 5' RACE reads with MiXCR, one entry per CDR3 protein. The sample has about 240,000 distinct CDR3 sequences; 8.6% are singletons. The sample taken for sequencing was blood, either unsorted or a sorted T cell fraction (not recorded which). The receptors derive from a male donor with ankylosing spondylitis or in good health (not recorded which). Each CDR3 is given with its conserved first and last residue. D genes are given only for firm matches. Not all rows give a size; the values are once, few, many and, for expanded clones, a class.

abundance: .; d_gene: TRBD2; v_gene: TRBV7-9; j_gene: TRBJ2-1; CDR3aa: CASSFRLAGGPINEQFF; CDR3nt: TGTGCCAGCAGCTTCCGACTAGCGGGAGGGCCGATCAATGAGCAGTTCTTC
abundance: .; d_gene: .; v_gene: TRBV7-2; j_gene: TRBJ2-7; CDR3aa: CASSSTGGFYEQYF; CDR3nt: TGTGCCAGCAGCTCCACAGGCGGATTCTACGAGCAGTACTTC
abundance: .; d_gene: TRBD1; v_gene: TRBV20-1; j_gene: TRBJ2-1; CDR3aa: CSAVNAGTDNNYQFF; CDR3nt: TGCAGTGCTGTCAACGCCGGGACAGATAACAATTATCAGTTCTTC
abundance: many; d_gene: .; v_gene: TRBV20-1; j_gene: TRBJ2-7; CDR3aa: CSARGDRLYSYEQYF; CDR3nt: TGCAGTGCTAGAGGAGACAGGCTTTACTCCTACGAGCAGTACTTC
abundance: many; d_gene: .; v_gene: TRBV20-1; j_gene: TRBJ1-2; CDR3aa: CSALHGGLSYGYTF; CDR3nt: TGCAGTGCTCTCCACGGGGGCCTAAGCTATGGCTACACCTTC
abundance: many; d_gene: TRBD1; v_gene: TRBV27; j_gene: TRBJ1-3; CDR3aa: CASSLTGAGNTIYF; CDR3nt: TGTGCCAGCAGCCTGACAGGGGCTGGAAACACCATATATTTT
abundance: many; d_gene: .; v_gene: TRBV12-3/TRBV12-4; j_gene: TRBJ1-1; CDR3aa: CASRATGPEAFF; CDR3nt: TGTGCCAGCAGGGCTACAGGGCCTGAAGCTTTCTTT
abundance: many; d_gene: .; v_gene: TRBV12-3/TRBV12-4; j_gene: TRBJ2-5; CDR3aa: CASSTAGRATQETQYF; CDR3nt: TGTGCCAGCAGTACCGCGGGCAGGGCGACCCAAGAGACCCAGTACTTC
abundance: many; d_gene: .; v_gene: TRBV24-1; j_gene: TRBJ1-1; CDR3aa: CATSWVGLRTEAFF; CDR3nt: TGTGCCACCAGTTGGGTAGGCCTCCGCACTGAAGCTTTCTTT
abundance: many; d_gene: .; v_gene: TRBV6-1; j_gene: TRBJ2-3; CDR3aa: CASSEIGEGDTQYF; CDR3nt: TGTGCCAGCAGTGAAATTGGTGAGGGAGATACGCAGTATTTT
abundance: many; d_gene: TRBD2; v_gene: TRBV7-9; j_gene: TRBJ2-1; CDR3aa: CASSQQFEAGGPGEQFF; CDR3nt: TGTGCCAGCAGCCAGCAATTTGAAGCGGGAGGGCCCGGTGAGCAGTTCTTC
abundance: many; d_gene: .; v_gene: TRBV7-9; j_gene: TRBJ1-1; CDR3aa: CASSLRDGREEDTEAFF; CDR3nt: TGTGCCAGCAGCCTCCGGGACGGGAGGGAGGAAGACACTGAAGCTTTCTTT
abundance: many; d_gene: .; v_gene: TRBV7-2; j_gene: TRBJ1-5; CDR3aa: CASSSGPFDQPQHF; CDR3nt: TGTGCCAGCAGTTCCGGACCCTTCGACCAGCCCCAGCATTTT
abundance: few; d_gene: TRBD2; v_gene: TRBV6-1; j_gene: TRBJ2-7; CDR3aa: CASSAGTSDPYEQYF; CDR3nt: TGTGCCAGCAGTGCCGGGACTAGCGACCCCTACGAGCAGTACTTC
abundance: many; d_gene: .; v_gene: TRBV20-1; j_gene: TRBJ1-2; CDR3aa: CSASDGDGYTF; CDR3nt: TGCAGTGCGAGCGACGGGGATGGCTACACCTTC
abundance: .; d_gene: .; v_gene: TRBV4-1; j_gene: TRBJ1-5; CDR3aa: CASSQAGRGNQPQHF; CDR3nt: TGCGCCAGCAGCCAAGCCGGGAGGGGCAATCAGCCCCAGCATTTT